This T cell receptor beta chain emerged from a study of cytomegalovirus exposure and HLA in healthy donors. The germline CDR1 and CDR2 sequences are SEHNR and FQNEAQ (reference sequence). This CDR3 contains 16 residues. PCR primers comprised 60 Vbeta and 13 Jbeta primers. Libraries were prepared by immunoSEQ multiplex PCR; TCRdb keeps only in-frame clonotypes and omits some of them. The sample lists roughly 190,000 clones; over 80% were seen once. Concerning this clone: Mismatch with germline at one junction end may stem from a read error.

The source is a man aged 30 to 39 in good health and CMV-seronegative. Sequencing was performed on PBMCs. This chain connects TRBV7-9 to TRBJ1-4, with a weak D call TRBD1 (6 bases). The CDR3 here is CSSSLGQGRRYEKLFF. For the CDR3, the DNA is TGTTCCAGCAGCTTAGGGCAGGGGCGGCGTTACGAAAAACTGTTTTTT. Full variable domain (rest looked up from reference TRBV7-9 and TRBJ1-4): DTGVSQNPRHKITKRGQNVTFRCDPISEHNRLYWYRQTLGQGPEFLTYFQNEAQLEKSRLLSDRFSAERPKGSFSTLEIQRTEQGDSAMYLCSSSLGQGRRYEKLFFGSGTQLSVL.